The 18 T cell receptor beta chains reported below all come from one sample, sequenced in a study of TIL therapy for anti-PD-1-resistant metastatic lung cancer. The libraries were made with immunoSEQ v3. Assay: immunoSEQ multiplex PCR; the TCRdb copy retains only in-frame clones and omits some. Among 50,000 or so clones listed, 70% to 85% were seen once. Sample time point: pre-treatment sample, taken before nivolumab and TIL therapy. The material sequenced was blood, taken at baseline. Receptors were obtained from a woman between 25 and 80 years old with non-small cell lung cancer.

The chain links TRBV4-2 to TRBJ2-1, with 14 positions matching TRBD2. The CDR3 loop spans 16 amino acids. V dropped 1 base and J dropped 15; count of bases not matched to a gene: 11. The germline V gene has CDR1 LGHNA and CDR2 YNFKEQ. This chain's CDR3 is CASSQGFRTSGGTGFF. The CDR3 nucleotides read TGTGCCAGCAGCCAAGGCTTTAGGACTAGCGGGGGGACGGGGTTCTTC.

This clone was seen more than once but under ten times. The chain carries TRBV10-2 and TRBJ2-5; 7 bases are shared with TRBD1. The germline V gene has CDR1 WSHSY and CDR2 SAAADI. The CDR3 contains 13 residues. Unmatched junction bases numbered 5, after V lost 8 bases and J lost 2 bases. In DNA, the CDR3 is TGCGCCAGCGAGGGACAGCTACAAGAGACCCAGTACTTC. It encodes CASEGQLQETQYF.

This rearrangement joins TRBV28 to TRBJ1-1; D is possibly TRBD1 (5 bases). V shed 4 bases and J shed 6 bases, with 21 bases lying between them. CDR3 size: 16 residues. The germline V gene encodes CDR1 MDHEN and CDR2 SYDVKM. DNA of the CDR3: TGTGCCAGCAGTTCCATGACAGCGTTAACTGCCTCTGAAGCTTTCTTT. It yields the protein CASSSMTALTASEAFF.

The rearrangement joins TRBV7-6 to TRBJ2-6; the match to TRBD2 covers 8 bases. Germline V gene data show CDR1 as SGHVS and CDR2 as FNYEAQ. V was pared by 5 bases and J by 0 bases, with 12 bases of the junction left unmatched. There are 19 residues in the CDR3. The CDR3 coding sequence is TGTGCCAGCAGCCCAGCTTCGGTAGCGGGGCGCTCTGGGGCCAACGTCCTGACTTTC. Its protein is CASSPASVAGRSGANVLTF.

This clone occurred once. CDR3 DNA: TGTGCCAGCAGCCCTAGGCCCGGAGCAGATACGCAGTATTTT. Its protein product is CASSPRPGADTQYF. J is TRBJ2-3 and V is TRBV13; D is uncertain. V was cut by 5 bases and J by 4 bases, with 13 bases left in between. Germline assignment: CDR1 PRHDT and CDR2 FYEKMQ (reference sequence). The CDR3 is 14 amino acids. The complete variable domain, with remaining parts taken from reference TRBV13 and TRBJ2-3, reads AAGVIQSPRHLIKEKRETATLKCYPIPRHDTVYWYQQGPGQDPQFLISFYEKMQSDKGSIPDRFSAQQFSDYHSELNMSSLELGDSALYFCASSPRPGADTQYFGPGTRLTVL.

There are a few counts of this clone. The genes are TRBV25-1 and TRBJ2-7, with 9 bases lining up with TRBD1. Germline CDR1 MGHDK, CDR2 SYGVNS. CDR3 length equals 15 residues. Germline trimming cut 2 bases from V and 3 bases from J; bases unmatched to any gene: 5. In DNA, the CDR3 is TGTGCCAGCAGTGAAAGAATGGACAGGGGCTACGAGCAGTACTTC. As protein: CASSERMDRGYEQYF.

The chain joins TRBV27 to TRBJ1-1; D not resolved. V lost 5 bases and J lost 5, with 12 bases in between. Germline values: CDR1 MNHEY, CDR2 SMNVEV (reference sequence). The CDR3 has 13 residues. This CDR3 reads CASSGRGNTEAFF. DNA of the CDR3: TGTGCCAGCAGTGGGCGAGGGAATACTGAAGCTTTCTTT.

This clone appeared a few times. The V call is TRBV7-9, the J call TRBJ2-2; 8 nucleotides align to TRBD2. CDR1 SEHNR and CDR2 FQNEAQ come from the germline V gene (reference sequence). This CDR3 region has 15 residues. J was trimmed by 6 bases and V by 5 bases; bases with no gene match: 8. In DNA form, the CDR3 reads TGTGCCAGCAGCCGGGGGGGATCGTCGGCCGGGGAGCTGTTTTTT. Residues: CASSRGGSSAGELFF.

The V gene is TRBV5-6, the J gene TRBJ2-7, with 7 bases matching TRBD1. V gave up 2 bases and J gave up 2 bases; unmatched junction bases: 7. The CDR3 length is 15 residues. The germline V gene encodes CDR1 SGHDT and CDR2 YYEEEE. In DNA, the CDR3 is TGTGCCAGCAGCTTAGTCCCAGGACAGGCCTACGAGCAGTACTTC. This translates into CASSLVPGQAYEQYF. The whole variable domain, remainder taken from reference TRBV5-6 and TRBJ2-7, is DAGVTQSPTHLIKTRGQQVTLRCSPKSGHDTVSWYQQALGQGPQFIFQYYEEEERQRGNFPDRFSGHQFPNYSSELNVNALLLGDSALYLCASSLVPGQAYEQYFGPGTRLTVT.

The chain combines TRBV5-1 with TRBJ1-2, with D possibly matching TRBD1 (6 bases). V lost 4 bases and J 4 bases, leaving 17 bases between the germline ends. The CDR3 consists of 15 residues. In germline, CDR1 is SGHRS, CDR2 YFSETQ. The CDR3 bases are TGCGCCAGCAGCCGTTTAGGGGGGGTCGGCTATGGCTACACCTTC. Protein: CASSRLGGVGYGYTF.

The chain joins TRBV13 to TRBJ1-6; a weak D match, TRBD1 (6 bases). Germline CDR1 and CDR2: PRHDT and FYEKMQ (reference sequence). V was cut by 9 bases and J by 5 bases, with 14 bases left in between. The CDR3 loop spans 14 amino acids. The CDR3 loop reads CASTNRDHNSPLHF. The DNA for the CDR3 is TGTGCCAGTACCAACAGGGACCATAATTCACCCCTCCACTTT. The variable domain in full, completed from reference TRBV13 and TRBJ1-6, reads AAGVIQSPRHLIKEKRETATLKCYPIPRHDTVYWYQQGPGQDPQFLISFYEKMQSDKGSIPDRFSAQQFSDYHSELNMSSLELGDSALYFCASTNRDHNSPLHFGNGTRLTVT.

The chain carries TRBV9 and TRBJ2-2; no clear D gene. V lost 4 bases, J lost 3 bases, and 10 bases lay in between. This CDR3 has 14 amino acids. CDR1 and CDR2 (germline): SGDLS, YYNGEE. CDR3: CASSHSEYTGELFF. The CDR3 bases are TGTGCCAGCAGCCACTCCGAGTACACCGGGGAGCTGTTTTTT.

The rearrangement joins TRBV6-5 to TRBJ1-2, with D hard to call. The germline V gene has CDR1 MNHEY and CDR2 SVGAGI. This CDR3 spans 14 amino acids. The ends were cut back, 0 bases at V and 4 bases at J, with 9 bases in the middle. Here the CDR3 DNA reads TGTGCCAGCAGTTACTCGATGGTCCCCTATGGCTACACCTTC. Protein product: CASSYSMVPYGYTF.

Written as DNA, the CDR3 is TGTGCCAGCAGACATGGAAATCCAGGACTAGCAGACAACAATGAGCAGTTCTTC. This gives the protein CASRHGNPGLADNNEQFF. The chain combines TRBV7-9 with TRBJ2-1; 8 positions agree with TRBD2. The germline gives CDR1 SEHNR, CDR2 FQNEAQ (reference sequence). J was trimmed by 5 bases and V by 6 bases; bases with no gene match: 18. The CDR3 runs to 18 residues.

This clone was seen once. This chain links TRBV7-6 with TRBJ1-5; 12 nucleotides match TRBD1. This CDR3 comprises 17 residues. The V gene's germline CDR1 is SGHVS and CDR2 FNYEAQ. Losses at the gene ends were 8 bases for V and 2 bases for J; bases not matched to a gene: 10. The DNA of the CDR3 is TGTGCCAGCTCGGCCGGGACAGGGGGCGATGGCAATCAGCCCCAGCATTTT. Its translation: CASSAGTGGDGNQPQHF.

The CDR3 nucleotides read TGTGCCAGCGAGGGACTACCTCTCTACGAGCAGTACTTC. Translating it yields CASEGLPLYEQYF. The chain uses TRBV25-1 and TRBJ2-5; TRBD2 aligns across 7 bases. The DNA end lines up better with TRBJ2-7; the J call may be wrong. The CDR3 sequence is 13 residues long. From germline, CDR1 is MGHDK and CDR2 SYGVNS.

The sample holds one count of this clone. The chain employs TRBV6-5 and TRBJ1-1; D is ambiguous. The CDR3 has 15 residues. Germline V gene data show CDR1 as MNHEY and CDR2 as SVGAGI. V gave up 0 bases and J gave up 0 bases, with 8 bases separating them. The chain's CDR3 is CASSYSASLNTEAFF. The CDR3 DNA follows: TGTGCCAGCAGTTACTCGGCAAGCTTGAACACTGAAGCTTTCTTT.

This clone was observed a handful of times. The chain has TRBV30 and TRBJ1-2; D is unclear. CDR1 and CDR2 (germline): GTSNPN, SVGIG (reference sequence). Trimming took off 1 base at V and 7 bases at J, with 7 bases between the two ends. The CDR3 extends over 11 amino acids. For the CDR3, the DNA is TGTGCCTGGAGTGAAGTTGGTGGCTACACCTTC. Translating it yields CAWSEVGGYTF.